The T cell receptor beta chain under discussion was sequenced for a study of immune evolution from preneoplasia to lung adenocarcinoma. Study information: HLA loss of heterozygosity: 6% to 7.5% AIS, about 15% MIA, around 35% ADC, none AAH. Study observations and caveats: Clonality was highest in normal lung, lower in later-stage lesions apparently.

About this clone: Antigen specificity is unknown.

Deletions cut 7 bases from V and 2 bases from J, with 8 bases between. Germline loops: CDR1 MNHEY, CDR2 SVGAGI. The CDR3 has 12 amino acids. TCRdb's copy holds only in-frame clones and misses some; the assay was immunoSEQ multiplex PCR. The data show more than 6,500 clones, with approximately 80% seen just once and approximately 7% held by the top ten. Between the mid-2010s and the late 2010s, patients underwent resection in Japan or China. Each case's diagnosis was confirmed by two pathologists on H&E. This rearrangement joins TRBV6-5 to TRBJ1-2; the D is unclear. This receptor was obtained from a person aged 60-80 years with lung adenocarcinoma. The sample comprised FFPE lung adenocarcinoma in situ tissue. As DNA, the CDR3 is TGTGCCAGCATGACTAGCAACTATGGCTACACCTTC. Its translation is CASMTSNYGYTF.